This TCR beta chain was documented in a study of T cells in localized non-small cell lung cancer. Overall study findings and caveats: It remains possible that heterogeneity exists, since only one tumor region was sequenced. Longer overall survival associated with higher blood T cell density; shorter survival with higher adjacent-lung clonality. Turning up in adjacent lung were a median around 58 of the top 100 tumor clones. Uninvolved adjacent lung showed peak T cell clonality, exceeding tumor.

This CDR3 region has 12 residues. CDR1 and CDR2 from the germline V gene are WNHNN and SYGVQD (reference sequence). Trimming stripped 5 bases from V and 7 bases from J, with 12 bases between. For this clone: What it recognizes is unknown.

Only in-frame clones appear in the TCRdb table, and some are missing; sequencing was by immunoSEQ multiplex PCR. The sample shows approximately 88,000 clones, around 90% of them seen only once. This sequence joins TRBV10-1 and TRBJ2-7, with unresolved D. Material: PBMCs, obtained before any cancer treatment. The sequence came from a woman aged 35 to 70 with stage II squamous cell lung carcinoma. In DNA, the CDR3 is TGCGCCAGCAGTCCCGTAATTGGAGAGCAGTACTTC. This codes for CASSPVIGEQYF.